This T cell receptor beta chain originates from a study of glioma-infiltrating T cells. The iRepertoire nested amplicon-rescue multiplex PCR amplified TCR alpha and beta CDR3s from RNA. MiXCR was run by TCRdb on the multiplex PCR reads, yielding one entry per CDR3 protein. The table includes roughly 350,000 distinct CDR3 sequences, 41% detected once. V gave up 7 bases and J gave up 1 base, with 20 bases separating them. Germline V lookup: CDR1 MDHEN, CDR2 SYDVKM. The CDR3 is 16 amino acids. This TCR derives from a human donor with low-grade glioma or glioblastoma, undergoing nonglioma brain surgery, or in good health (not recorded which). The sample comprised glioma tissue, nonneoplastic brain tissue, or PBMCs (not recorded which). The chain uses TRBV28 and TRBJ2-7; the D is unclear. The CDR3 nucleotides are TGTGCCAGCAATCTTAACCTGGACGTTTTTTCCTACGAGCAGTACTTC. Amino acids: CASNLNLDVFSYEQYF. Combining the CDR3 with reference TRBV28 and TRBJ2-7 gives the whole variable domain DVKVTQSSRYLVKRTGEKVFLECVQDMDHENMFWYRQDPGLGLRLIYFSYDVKMKEKGDIPEGYSVSREKKERFSLILESASTNQTSMYLCASNLNLDVFSYEQYFGPGTRLTVT.